Listed below are T cell receptor beta chains from one sample, sequenced in a study of CD8 T cells in ankylosing spondylitis. TCRdb recomputed calls from the 5' RACE reads with MiXCR, one row per CDR3 protein. This table holds 150,000 to 200,000 distinct CDR3 sequences, roughly 13% found once. Specimen: blood, either unsorted or a sorted T cell fraction (not recorded which). The receptors originated from a female donor with ankylosing spondylitis or in good health (not recorded which). CDR3s include the opening cysteine and the closing phenylalanine or tryptophan. The D gene is left open where the match is weak. Some rows mark clone size as missing; the rest say once, few, many or name a class of expanded clone.

. TRBJ2-7 TRBV5-1 . TGCGCCAGCAGAAGCGGCTACGAGCAGTACTTC CASRSGYEQYF
. TRBJ1-1 TRBV5-1 many TGCGCCAGCAGCGAGGGGGACACTGAAGCTTTCTTT CASSEGDTEAFF
. TRBJ1-1 TRBV5-5 many TGTGCCAGCAGCTTGTGGCCAGGGAACACTGAAGCTTTCTTT CASSLWPGNTEAFF
TRBD2 TRBJ2-1 TRBV29-1 . TGCAGCGTTTTAGGACTAGCGGGGATGAATGAGCAGTTCTTC CSVLGLAGMNEQFF
. TRBJ1-4 TRBV7-2 many TGTGCCAGCAGCTTACGCGAAAAACTGTTTTTT CASSLREKLFF
TRBD2 TRBJ2-1 TRBV9 many TGTGCCAGCAGCTCGAGACTAGCGGGGGCCCGAAATGAGCAGTTCTTC CASSSRLAGARNEQFF
. TRBJ2-7 TRBV5-6 few TGTGCCAGCTCCGAAACCCGGGGGAGGCGCTCCTACGAGCAGTACTTC CASSETRGRRSYEQYF
. TRBJ2-7 TRBV7-8 . TGTGCCAGCAGCTCGGGACTGCTAAACTACGAGCAGTACTTC CASSSGLLNYEQYF
. TRBJ1-5 TRBV2 few TGTGCCAGCAGTGAACTACAGGGAGGGTTTCGTCAGCCCCAGCATTTT CASSELQGGFRQPQHF
. TRBJ2-1 TRBV20-1 few TGCAGTGCTAGTCCCCCAGGGCGGCGGTTGATAGAGCAGTTCTTC CSASPPGRRLIEQFF
TRBD2 TRBJ2-7 TRBV12-3/TRBV12-4 . TGTGCCAGCAGGCTTAGCGGGAGCCTCTCCTACGAGCAGTACTTC CASRLSGSLSYEQYF
TRBD1 TRBJ1-5 TRBV30 . TGTGCCTGGGAGGGACAGGGTGGCAATCAGCCCCAGCATTTT CAWEGQGGNQPQHF
TRBD2 TRBJ2-7 TRBV5-5 few TGTGCCAGCAGGCCAGCCGGGACTAACTACGAGCAGTACTTC CASRPAGTNYEQYF
TRBD2 TRBJ2-1 TRBV27 many TGTGCCAGCGCCGGACTAGCGGGAAGTGAGCAGTTCTTC CASAGLAGSEQFF